The following is a T cell receptor beta chain sequence with its context. Its target is unknown. The data belong to a study of beta chain features in type 1 diabetes. Unmatched junction bases numbered 10, after V lost 1 base and J lost 6 bases. CDR1 is LNHNV and CDR2 is YYDKDF in the germline V gene (reference sequence). CDR3 length equals 18 residues. Study observations and caveats: Type 1 diabetes patients had TCRB CDR3s that were shorter (moderately but significantly so) in all four CD4+ subsets.

The authors reverse transcribed all of the isolated RNA, so sequencing captured expressed TCRB transcripts. Average reads for naive, central memory and regulatory T cell samples were about 3.7 million. Produced via immunoSEQ multiplex PCR; TCRdb's table is partial and in-frame only. This table holds hundreds of thousands of clones, roughly 70% found once. Blood was drawn once from each donor into heparinised tubes. The draws averaged about 120 mL. Sequenced input: naive CD4+ T cells from blood. This clonotype originated in a man younger than 40 in good health. The V call is TRBV15, the J call TRBJ2-3; 13 nucleotides line up with TRBD2. This chain's CDR3 is CATSRGRPGLAGRDTQYF. The CDR3 DNA follows: TGTGCCACCAGCAGAGGCCGCCCGGGACTAGCGGGAAGGGATACGCAGTATTTT.